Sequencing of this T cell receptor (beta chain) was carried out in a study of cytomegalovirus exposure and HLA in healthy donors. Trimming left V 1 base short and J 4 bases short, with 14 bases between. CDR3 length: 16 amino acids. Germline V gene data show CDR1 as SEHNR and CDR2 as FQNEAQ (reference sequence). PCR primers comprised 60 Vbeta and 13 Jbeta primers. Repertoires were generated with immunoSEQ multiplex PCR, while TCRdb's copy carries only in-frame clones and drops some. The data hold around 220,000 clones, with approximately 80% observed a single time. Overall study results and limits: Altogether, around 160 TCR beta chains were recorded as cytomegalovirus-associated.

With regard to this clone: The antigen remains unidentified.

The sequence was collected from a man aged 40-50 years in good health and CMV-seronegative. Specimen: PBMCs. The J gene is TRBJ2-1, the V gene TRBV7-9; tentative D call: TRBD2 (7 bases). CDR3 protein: CASSLGGGRGYNEQFF. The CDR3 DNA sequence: TGTGCCAGCAGCTTAGGGGGGGGGCGGGGTTACAATGAGCAGTTCTTC.